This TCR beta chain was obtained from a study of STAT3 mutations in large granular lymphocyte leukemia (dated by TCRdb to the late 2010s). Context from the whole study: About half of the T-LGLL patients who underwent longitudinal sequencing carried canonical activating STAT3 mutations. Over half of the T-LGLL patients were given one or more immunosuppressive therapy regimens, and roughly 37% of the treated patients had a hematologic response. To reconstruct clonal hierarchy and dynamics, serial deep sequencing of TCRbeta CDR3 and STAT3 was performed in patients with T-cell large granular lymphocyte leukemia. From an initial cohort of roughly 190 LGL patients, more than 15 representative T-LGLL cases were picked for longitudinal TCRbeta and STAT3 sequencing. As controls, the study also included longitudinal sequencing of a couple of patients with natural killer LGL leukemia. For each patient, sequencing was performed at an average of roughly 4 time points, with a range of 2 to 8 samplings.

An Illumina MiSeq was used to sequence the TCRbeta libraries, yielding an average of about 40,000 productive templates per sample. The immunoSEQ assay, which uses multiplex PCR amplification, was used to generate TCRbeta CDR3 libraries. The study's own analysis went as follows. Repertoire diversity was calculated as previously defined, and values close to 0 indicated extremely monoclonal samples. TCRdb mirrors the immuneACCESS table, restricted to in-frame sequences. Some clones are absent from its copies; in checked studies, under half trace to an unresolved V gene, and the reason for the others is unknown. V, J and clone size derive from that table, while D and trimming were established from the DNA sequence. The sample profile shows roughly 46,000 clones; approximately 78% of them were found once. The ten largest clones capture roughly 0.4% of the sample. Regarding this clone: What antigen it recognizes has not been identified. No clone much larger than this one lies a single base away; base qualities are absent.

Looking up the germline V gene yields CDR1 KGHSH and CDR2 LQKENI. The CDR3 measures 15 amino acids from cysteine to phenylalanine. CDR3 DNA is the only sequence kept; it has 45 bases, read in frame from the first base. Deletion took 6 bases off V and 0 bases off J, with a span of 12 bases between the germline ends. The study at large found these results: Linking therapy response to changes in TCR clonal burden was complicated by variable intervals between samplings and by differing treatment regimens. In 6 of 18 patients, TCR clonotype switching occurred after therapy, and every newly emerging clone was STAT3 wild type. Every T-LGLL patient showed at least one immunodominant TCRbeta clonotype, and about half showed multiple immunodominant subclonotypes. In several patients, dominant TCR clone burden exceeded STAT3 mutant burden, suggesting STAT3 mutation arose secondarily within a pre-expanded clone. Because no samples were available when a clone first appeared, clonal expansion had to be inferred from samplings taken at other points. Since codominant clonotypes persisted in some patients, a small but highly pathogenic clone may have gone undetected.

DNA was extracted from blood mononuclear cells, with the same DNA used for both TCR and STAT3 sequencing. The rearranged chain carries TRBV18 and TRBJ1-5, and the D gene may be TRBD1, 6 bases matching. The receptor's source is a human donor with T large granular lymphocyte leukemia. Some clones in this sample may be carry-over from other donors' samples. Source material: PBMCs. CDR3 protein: CASSPGQNSNQPQHF. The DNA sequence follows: TGTGCCAGCTCGCCGGGACAAAATAGCAATCAGCCCCAGCATTTT.